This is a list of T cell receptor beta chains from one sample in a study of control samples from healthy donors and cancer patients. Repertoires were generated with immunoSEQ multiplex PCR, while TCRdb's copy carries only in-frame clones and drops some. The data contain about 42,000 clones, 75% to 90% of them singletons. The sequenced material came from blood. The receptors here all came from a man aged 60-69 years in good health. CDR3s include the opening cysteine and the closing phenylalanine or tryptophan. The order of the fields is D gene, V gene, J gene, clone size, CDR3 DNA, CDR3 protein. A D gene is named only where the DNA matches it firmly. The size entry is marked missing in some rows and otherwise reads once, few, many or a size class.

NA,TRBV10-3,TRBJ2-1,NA,TGTGCCATCAGTGAGCGGGGCGCTCCTCCCAATGAGCAGTTCTTC,CAISERGAPPNEQFF
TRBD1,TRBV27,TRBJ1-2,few,TGTGCCAGCAGTCTCCGGGACAGCAGGGGCTACACCTTC,CASSLRDSRGYTF
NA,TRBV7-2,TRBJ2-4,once,TGTGCCAGCAGCTTAGGTCCCAACAAAAACATTCAGTACTTC,CASSLGPNKNIQYF
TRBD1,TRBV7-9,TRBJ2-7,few,TGTGCCAGCAGCTTTTCGGGACAGGGGATGAACGAGCAGTACTTC,CASSFSGQGMNEQYF
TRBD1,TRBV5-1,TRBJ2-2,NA,TGCGCCAGCAGCAGGGACAGTTTGAACGGCGGGGAGCTGTTTTTT,CASSRDSLNGGELFF
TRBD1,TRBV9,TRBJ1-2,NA,TGTGCCAGCAGCCCCCTGGGACAGGGGGCACAGGGCTACACCTTC,CASSPLGQGAQGYTF
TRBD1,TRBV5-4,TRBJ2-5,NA,TGTGCCAGCAGCCGGGACAGCCAAGAGACCCAGTACTTC,CASSRDSQETQYF
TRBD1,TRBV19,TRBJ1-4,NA,TGTGGAAATCGTCAAAGGACAGGGATGAATGAAAAACTGTTTTTT,CGNRQRTGMNEKLFF
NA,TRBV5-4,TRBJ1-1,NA,TGTGCCAGCAGCGCCGGGACGCTGGGTATAGAAGCTTTCTTT,CASSAGTLGIEAFF
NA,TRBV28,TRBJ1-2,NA,TGTGCCAGCAGTGTTTCGGACGGAAACTATGGCTACACCTTC,CASSVSDGNYGYTF
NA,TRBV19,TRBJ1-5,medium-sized,TGTGCCAGTAGTATACAAGACAGTTATCAGCCCCAGCATTTT,CASSIQDSYQPQHF
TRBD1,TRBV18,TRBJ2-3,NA,TGTGCCAGCTCACCACGGGACAGGGGGCGCGCAGATACGCAGTATTTT,CASSPRDRGRADTQYF
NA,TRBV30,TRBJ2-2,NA,TGTGCCGGAGGTCGTATCCTTGGAGACACCGGGGAGCTGTTTTTT,CAGGRILGDTGELFF
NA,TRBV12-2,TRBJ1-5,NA,TGTGCAAGTCGCGAGGAGGGACGGACTCTAGCCTGTCACCTAATGCCCGATGATCAGCCCCAGCATTTT,CASREEGRTLACHLMPDDQPQHF
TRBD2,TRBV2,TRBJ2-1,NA,TGTGCCAGCAGTGAAAGTCTAGCGGGGGGGTATGAGCAGTTCTTC,CASSESLAGGYEQFF
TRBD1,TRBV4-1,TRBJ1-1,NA,TGCGCCAGCAGCCAGGAGCCGGGGACAGGGGATACTGAAGCTTTCTTT,CASSQEPGTGDTEAFF
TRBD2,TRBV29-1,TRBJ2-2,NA,TGCAGCGTTGGTACTAGCGTGAACACCGGGGAGCTGTTTTTT,CSVGTSVNTGELFF
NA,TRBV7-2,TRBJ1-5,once,TGTGCCAGCAGCCGTGGGGTAAATCAGCCCCAGCATTTT,CASSRGVNQPQHF
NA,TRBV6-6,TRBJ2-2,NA,TGTGCCAGCACCCGGGGGCGCAGTGACACCGGGGAGCTGTTTTTT,CASTRGRSDTGELFF
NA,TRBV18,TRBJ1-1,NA,TGTGCCAGCTCACCAAATCCCCGACAGACCAACACTGAAGCTTTCTTT,CASSPNPRQTNTEAFF
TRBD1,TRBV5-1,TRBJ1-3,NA,TGCGCCAGCAGCCCGCGCCCGGACAGGGTCTCTGGAAACACCATATATTTT,CASSPRPDRVSGNTIYF
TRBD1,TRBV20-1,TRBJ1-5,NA,TGCAGTGCTGGTGACAGGGGGTACAATCAGCCCCAGCATTTT,CSAGDRGYNQPQHF
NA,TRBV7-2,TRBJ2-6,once,TGTGCCAGCAGCTTAGTGGGGGGGGCATCTGGGGCCAACGTCCTGACTTTC,CASSLVGGASGANVLTF
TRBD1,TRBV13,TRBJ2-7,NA,TGTGCCAGCAGCCCGGGACAGGGGGCATACGAGCAGTACTTC,CASSPGQGAYEQYF
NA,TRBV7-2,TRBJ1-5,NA,TGTGCCAGCAGCGGGGGGGCGTCGGGCAATCAGCCCCAGCATTTT,CASSGGASGNQPQHF
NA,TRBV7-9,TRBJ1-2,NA,TGTGCCAGCAGCTTAGAGGCTACTAACTATGGCTACACCTTC,CASSLEATNYGYTF
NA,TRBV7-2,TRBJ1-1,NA,TGTGCCAGCAGCTTATTGACAGTGAACACTGAAGCTTTCTTT,CASSLLTVNTEAFF